The present T cell receptor (beta chain) was sequenced within a study of blood T cell repertoires in COVID-19. Study-level background: Researchers got acute and convalescent COVID-19 samples from the United States, Italy and Spain.

For recovered donors of Cohort 3, there were two negative PCRs, clearance, or symptom resolution. Assay used: immunoSEQ multiplex PCR; TCRdb lists only in-frame clones, some missing. The sample includes about 220,000 clones, 82% of them seen just once. The CDR3 is 13 amino acids. With 3 bases removed from V and 6 bases from J, the gap between germline ends came to 9 bases. CDR1 and CDR2 (germline): KGHSH, LQKENI. Sequenced: PBMCs or T cells enriched from blood (not recorded which). J is TRBJ2-1 and V is TRBV18; tentative D call: TRBD1 (5 bases). This TCR derives from a woman aged 60-70 years who had recovered from COVID-19. The CDR3 loop reads CASSPDTRNEQFF. The CDR3 DNA reads TGTGCCAGCTCACCGGACACCCGCAATGAGCAGTTCTTC.